This T cell receptor (beta chain) is from a study of CXCR3-negative and CXCR3-positive naive CD8 T cells. Germline values: CDR1 MNHEY, CDR2 SVGEGT. There are 18 residues in the CDR3. Via 5' RACE with UMI labels, TRB cDNA libraries were prepared. TCRdb re-called the 5' RACE reads and gives one entry per CDR3 protein, without DNA. The listing records some 130,000 distinct CDR3 sequences. Input material: naive CXCR3- CD8+ T cells from blood. Subset: CD45RO-CCR7+CD27+CD95- naive CD8+ T cells lacking CXCR3 (TNR3-). The chain joins TRBV6-2 or TRBV6-3 to TRBJ2-3; lacking DNA, the TRBD2 call made by TCRdb goes unchecked. This sequence was found in a human donor in good health. Some clones in this sample may be carry-over from other donors' samples. This CDR3 reads CASRHPGLAGGPTDTQYF.